These 12 T cell receptor beta chains were sequenced from one sample in a study of control samples from healthy donors and cancer patients. The repertoire was sequenced with immunoSEQ multiplex PCR; TCRdb's copy has only in-frame clones and lacks some. Of about 150,000 clones in the sample, approximately 92% were seen once. The sample consisted of blood. These receptors came from a woman between 35 and 50 years old in good health.

The chain carries TRBV4-1 and TRBJ2-7; D remains unclear. This CDR3 spans 13 amino acids. Germline V gene data show CDR1 as MGHRA and CDR2 as YSYEKL. The V and J ends lost 0 bases and 12 bases respectively, with 15 bases between them. The CDR3 loop is CASSQDLDRWRYF. CDR3 sequence (DNA): TGCGCCAGCAGCCAAGATCTGGACCGTTGGAGGTACTTC.

This sequence joins TRBV4-2 and TRBJ2-5; 8 bases line up with TRBD2. Germline loops: CDR1 LGHNA, CDR2 YNFKEQ. V was pared by 2 bases and J by 7 bases, with 18 bases of the junction left unmatched. This CDR3 has 18 amino acids. The CDR3 spells CASSQWAPSAGAPATQYF. DNA of the CDR3: TGTGCCAGCAGCCAATGGGCTCCGTCAGCGGGGGCCCCGGCGACCCAGTACTTC.

This chain connects TRBV7-9 to TRBJ1-2; D is possibly TRBD1 (5 bases). This CDR3 comprises 12 residues. Trimming took 1 base from V and 14 from J, leaving 14 bases between them. Germline V gene lookup returns CDR1 SEHNR and CDR2 FQNEAQ (reference sequence). This CDR3 reads CASSLDDRPGTF. The CDR3 nucleotides are TGTGCCAGCAGCTTAGACGACAGACCGGGAACCTTC.

V and J are TRBV6-6 and TRBJ2-7, with D uncertain. CDR1 and CDR2 from the germline V gene are MNHNY and SVGAGI (reference sequence). V was shortened by 6 bases and J by 3 bases, with 12 bases between the two germline ends. This CDR3 is built from 13 residues. The CDR3 DNA reads as TGTGCCAGCAGCCACTCTTCCGACTACGAGCAGTACTTC. Its protein product is CASSHSSDYEQYF.

V is TRBV10-3 and J is TRBJ2-3, with 10 bases that match TRBD2. Trimming removed 4 bases from V and 3 bases from J; junction bases left unmatched: 4. CDR1 and CDR2 from the germline V gene are ENHRY and SYGVKD. The CDR3 has 15 residues. The CDR3 loop is CAISGSSGGTDTQYF. CDR3 DNA: TGTGCCATCAGTGGCTCTAGCGGGGGTACAGATACGCAGTATTTT.

The gene calls are TRBV5-1 and TRBJ2-7; TRBD1 agrees at 8 bases. Germline trimming cut 0 bases from V and 4 bases from J; bases unmatched to any gene: 21. There are 20 residues in the CDR3. The germline V gene encodes CDR1 SGHRS and CDR2 YFSETQ. CDR3 sequence: CASSLEPANPGQGRRYEQYF. The CDR3 bases are TGCGCCAGCAGCTTGGAGCCGGCAAACCCCGGACAGGGAAGACGGTACGAGCAGTACTTC.

The chain is built from TRBV7-8 and TRBJ2-7; D might be TRBD2 (5 bases). V was cut by 5 bases and J by 3 bases, with 17 bases left in between. Germline-derived CDR1 and CDR2 are SGHVS and FQNEAQ. The CDR3 runs 15 residues. The DNA for the CDR3 is TGTGCCAGCAGCCCCTTTTCGGGGAAAGGCTACGAGCAGTACTTC. This translates into CASSPFSGKGYEQYF.

The chain has TRBV21-1 and TRBJ1-1. TRBV21-1 counts as a pseudogene. The CDR3 consists of 13 residues. The CDR3 sequence: CASSVDGNTEAFF. The CDR3 DNA reads as TGTGCCAGCAGCGTGGACGGGAACACTGAAGCTTTCTTT.

V and J are TRBV7-8 and TRBJ1-5; 7 nucleotides match TRBD1. J gave up 4 bases and V 1 base, and 7 bases lay outside the gene matches. Germline V lookup: CDR1 SGHVS, CDR2 FQNEAQ. This CDR3 spans 16 amino acids. CDR3 DNA sequence: TGTGCCAGCAGCTTAGGGGGGACAGAACAAAATCAGCCCCAGCATTTT. Encoded protein: CASSLGGTEQNQPQHF.

V gene TRBV2 combines with J gene TRBJ2-3; 7 positions match TRBD1. The germline V gene encodes CDR1 SNHLY and CDR2 FYNNEI. The V and J ends lost 5 bases and 0 bases, in that order; junction bases with no gene match: 5. The CDR3 loop spans 15 amino acids. The DNA of the CDR3 is TGTGCCAGCAGTACCGGGACAGTAAGCACAGATACGCAGTATTTT. This sequence encodes CASSTGTVSTDTQYF. The full variable domain, in which reference TRBV2 and TRBJ2-3 provide the parts outside the CDR3, is EPEVTQTPSHQVTQMGQEVILRCVPISNHLYFYWYRQILGQKVEFLVSFYNNEISEKSEIFDDQFSVERPDGSNFTLKIRSTKLEDSAMYFCASSTGTVSTDTQYFGPGTRLTVL.

The J gene is TRBJ1-2, the V gene TRBV3-1 (or the pseudogene TRBV3-2); 9 bases are a match to TRBD1. The CDR3 covers 17 residues. V lost 1 base to trimming and J lost 6 bases; unmatched junction nucleotides: 12. Germline V lookup: CDR1 LGHDT, CDR2 YNNKEL (reference sequence). CDR3 in DNA: TGTGCCAGCAGCCAAGGGTCACTGGGACAGGGTTTTAATGGCTACACCTTC. It is translated as CASSQGSLGQGFNGYTF.

CDR3 DNA sequence: TGTGCCAGCGCAACCCACCCCGTTGACCTGCCCCAGCATTTT. It encodes CASATHPVDLPQHF. V is TRBV6-5 and J is TRBJ1-5, with no clear D. This CDR3 is built from 14 residues. V lost 8 bases and J lost 9, with 20 bases in between. The V gene's germline CDR1 is MNHEY and CDR2 SVGAGI.